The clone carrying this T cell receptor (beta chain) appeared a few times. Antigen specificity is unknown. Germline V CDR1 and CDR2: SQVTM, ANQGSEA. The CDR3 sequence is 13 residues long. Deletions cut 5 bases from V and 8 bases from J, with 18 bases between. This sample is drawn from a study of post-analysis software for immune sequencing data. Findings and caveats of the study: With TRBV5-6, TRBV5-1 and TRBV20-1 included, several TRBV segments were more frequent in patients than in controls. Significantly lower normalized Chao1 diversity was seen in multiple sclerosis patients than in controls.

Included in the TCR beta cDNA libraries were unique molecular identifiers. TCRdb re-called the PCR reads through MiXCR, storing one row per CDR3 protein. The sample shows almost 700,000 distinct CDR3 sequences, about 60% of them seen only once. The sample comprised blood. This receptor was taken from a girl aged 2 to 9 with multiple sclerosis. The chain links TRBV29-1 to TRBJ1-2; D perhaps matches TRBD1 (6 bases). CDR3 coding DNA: TGCAGCGTTCCTCGGGGGCCGGAGCACGGCTACACCTTC. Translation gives CSVPRGPEHGYTF.